These 18 T cell receptor beta chains were sequenced from one sample in a study of response to subunit inactivated influenza vaccine. TCRdb passed the RT-PCR reads through MiXCR, listing each CDR3 protein once. The sample holds 650,000 or so distinct CDR3 sequences, 11% to 15% seen once. This specimen consisted of PBMCs from blood, obtained approximately 15 days before vaccination. The receptors derive from a man aged 50 or older who received an inactivated influenza vaccine.

This clonotype has just a few counts. This rearrangement joins TRBV7-2 to TRBJ2-1; 10 nucleotides line up with TRBD2. This CDR3 has 14 residues. With V trimmed by 6 bases and J by 9 bases, 8 bases remained unmatched. Germline V gene sequence: CDR1 SGHTA, CDR2 FQGNSA. The CDR3 protein is CASRESSGRTEQFF. CDR3 nucleotides: TGTGCCAGCAGAGAGAGTAGCGGGAGGACTGAGCAGTTCTTC.

The chain is built from TRBV3-1 and TRBJ1-1; the D is unclear. The CDR3 is 15 amino acids. Trimming shortened V by 1 base and J by 0 bases, and 9 bases separated the two germline ends. Germline CDR1 and CDR2: LGHDT and YNNKEL (reference sequence). The DNA for the CDR3 is TGTGCCAGCAGCCAAGGGGCAACCCTGAACACTGAAGCTTTCTTT. The encoded protein is CASSQGATLNTEAFF.

This clonotype was recorded a few times. V is TRBV28 and J is TRBJ2-6; no clear D. V lost 6 bases and J 0 bases, leaving 6 bases between the germline ends. CDR3 length: 14 residues. CDR1 and CDR2 from the germline V gene are MDHEN and SYDVKM. CDR3 DNA sequence: TGTGCCAGCAGGGGGTCCTCTGGGGCCAACGTCCTGACTTTC. Translation: CASRGSSGANVLTF.

The chain employs TRBV4-2 and TRBJ2-7; D is undetermined. Looked up from germline, CDR1 is LGHNA and CDR2 is YNFKEQ. The CDR3 is made up of 13 amino acids. V gave up 4 bases and J gave up 6 bases, with 13 bases separating them. CDR3 sequence reads: CASSPPATGEQYF. As DNA, the CDR3 is TGTGCCAGCAGCCCCCCGGCCACCGGCGAGCAGTACTTC.

The V gene is TRBV28, the J gene TRBJ2-6, with D possibly called TRBD1 or TRBD2 (5 bases each). The V gene's germline CDR1 is MDHEN and CDR2 SYDVKM. The CDR3 is 18 amino acids. Between the trimmed V and J ends, which lost 4 bases and 0 bases, there was a span of 16 bases. The CDR3 protein is CASSSTGTGDSGANVLTF. CDR3 DNA: TGTGCCAGCAGTTCTACCGGGACGGGCGACTCTGGGGCCAACGTCCTGACTTTC.

This rearrangement joins TRBV20-1 to TRBJ1-1; D is unresolved. Germline V gene sequence: CDR1 DFQATT, CDR2 SNEGSKA (reference sequence). The V end was cut by 3 bases, the J end by 3 bases, with 5 bases between. CDR3 length equals 11 residues. This chain's CDR3 is CSASGYTEAFF. The DNA of the CDR3 is TGCAGTGCTAGTGGCTACACTGAAGCTTTCTTT.

The gene calls are TRBV4-3 and TRBJ2-7; D unresolved. Trimming left V 1 base short and J 0 bases short, with 7 bases between. This CDR3 spans 14 amino acids. Looked up from germline, CDR1 is LGHNA and CDR2 is YSLEER. The CDR3 DNA follows: TGCGCCAGCAGCCAAGTTCTGTTCTCCTACGAGCAGTACTTC. Residues: CASSQVLFSYEQYF.

The V call is TRBV7-9, the J call TRBJ1-4; 11 bases are a match to TRBD1. From germline, CDR1 is SEHNR and CDR2 FQNEAQ (reference sequence). With 3 bases clipped from V and 8 bases from J, the junction kept 8 bases outside the gene matches. This CDR3 contains 16 residues. In DNA form, the CDR3 reads TGTGCCAGCAGCTTCACACCGGGACAGGGGGACGAAAAACTGTTTTTT. This gives the protein CASSFTPGQGDEKLFF.

V usage is TRBV24-1 and J usage is TRBJ2-1; D could derive from TRBD1 or TRBD2 (5 bases each). CDR1 and CDR2 (germline): KGHDR, SFDVKD. Trimming left V 3 bases short and J 2 bases short, with 13 bases between. CDR3 length: 16 amino acids. CDR3 loop: CATSDPTGTTYNEQFF. CDR3 bases: TGTGCCACCAGTGATCCGACGGGGACCACCTACAATGAGCAGTTCTTC.

The V and J genes are TRBV20-1 and TRBJ2-7; 7 bases line up with TRBD2. The CDR3 has 14 amino acids. Germline loops: CDR1 DFQATT, CDR2 SNEGSKA (reference sequence). Losses at the gene ends were 6 bases for V and 0 bases for J; bases not matched to a gene: 8. The CDR3 protein is CSASYSGYSYEQYF. CDR3 bases: TGCAGTGCGTCCTATAGCGGGTACTCCTACGAGCAGTACTTC.

This chain uses TRBV4-2 with TRBJ1-1, with TRBD1 identical over 10 bases. The V gene end was trimmed by 6 bases and the J gene end by 3 bases; junction bases not matched to a gene: 10. CDR1 LGHNA and CDR2 YNFKEQ come from the germline V gene. The CDR3 extends over 16 amino acids. In DNA form, the CDR3 reads TGTGCCAGCAGTCTTATGGCGGGACAGGGGCACACTGAAGCTTTCTTT. This translates into CASSLMAGQGHTEAFF.

This clonotype showed up just a few times. V gene TRBV7-8 combines with J gene TRBJ2-7; D unclear. V was pared by 1 base and J by 2 bases, with 9 bases between. Germline V CDR1 and CDR2: SGHVS, FQNEAQ. There are 14 residues in the CDR3. CDR3: CASSLGFDTYEQYF. The CDR3 DNA is TGTGCCAGCAGCTTAGGTTTCGACACCTACGAGCAGTACTTC.

V is TRBV4-3 and J is TRBJ2-6, with 8 bases fitting TRBD1. CDR1 and CDR2 (germline): LGHNA, YSLEER. V was pared by 8 bases and J by 0 bases, with 6 bases of the junction left unmatched. The CDR3 has 16 residues. CDR3 protein: CASSTGAFSGANVLTF. The CDR3 nucleotides read TGCGCCAGCTCGACAGGGGCCTTCTCTGGGGCCAACGTCCTGACTTTC.

In this sample, this clonotype turned up a few times. V and J are TRBV4-3 and TRBJ2-3; D is possibly TRBD2 (6 bases). This CDR3 is 13 amino acids long. Germline lookup yields CDR1 LGHNA and CDR2 YSLEER. The V gene lost 4 bases and the J gene lost 10 bases, with 15 bases spanning the gap. CDR3 nucleotide sequence: TGCGCCAGCAGCCGGAAGGATCGGGAGTCGCAGTATTTT. This gives the protein CASSRKDRESQYF.

The rearrangement links TRBV29-1 to TRBJ2-2; TRBD2 matches at 7 bases. The V gene end was trimmed by 5 bases and the J gene end by 5 bases; junction bases not matched to a gene: 11. CDR3 size: 15 residues. Germline loops: CDR1 SQVTM, CDR2 ANQGSEA. Here the CDR3 DNA reads TGCAGCGTTCTCCTTCGGGAGGTCTCAACCGGGGAGCTGTTTTTT. The encoded protein is CSVLLREVSTGELFF.

In this sample, this clonotype turned up a few times. The chain joins TRBV12-3 or TRBV12-4 to TRBJ2-7; the match to TRBD1 covers 7 bases. This CDR3 spans 15 amino acids. V lost 6 bases to trimming and J lost 2 bases; unmatched junction nucleotides: 10. The CDR3 spells CASREGTASPYEQYF. In DNA, the CDR3 is TGTGCCAGCAGGGAAGGGACAGCTTCCCCCTACGAGCAGTACTTC.

Worth noting for this clonotype: A read error may produce the germline difference seen at one junction end. This chain connects TRBV20-1 to TRBJ2-2, with TRBD2 as a possible D gene (5 bases). CDR3 length: 15 amino acids. Germline V gives CDR1 DFQATT, CDR2 SNEGSKA (reference sequence). CDR3 in amino acids: CNASPLVSSTGELFF. The CDR3 DNA follows: TGCAATGCTAGCCCCCTTGTGAGTTCGACCGGGGAGCTGTTTTTT.

This clonotype was counted between two and nine times. The gene calls are TRBV10-1 and TRBJ2-3; 13 bases are a match to TRBD2. CDR3 length: 18 residues. Trimming at V came to 4 bases and at J to 0 bases, leaving 7 bases not matched to a gene. Germline-derived CDR1 and CDR2 are WNHNN and SYGVQD (reference sequence). Here the CDR3 DNA reads TGCGCCAGCAGTGTAAGGACTAGCGGGGGCACTAGCACAGATACGCAGTATTTT. Amino acids: CASSVRTSGGTSTDTQYF.